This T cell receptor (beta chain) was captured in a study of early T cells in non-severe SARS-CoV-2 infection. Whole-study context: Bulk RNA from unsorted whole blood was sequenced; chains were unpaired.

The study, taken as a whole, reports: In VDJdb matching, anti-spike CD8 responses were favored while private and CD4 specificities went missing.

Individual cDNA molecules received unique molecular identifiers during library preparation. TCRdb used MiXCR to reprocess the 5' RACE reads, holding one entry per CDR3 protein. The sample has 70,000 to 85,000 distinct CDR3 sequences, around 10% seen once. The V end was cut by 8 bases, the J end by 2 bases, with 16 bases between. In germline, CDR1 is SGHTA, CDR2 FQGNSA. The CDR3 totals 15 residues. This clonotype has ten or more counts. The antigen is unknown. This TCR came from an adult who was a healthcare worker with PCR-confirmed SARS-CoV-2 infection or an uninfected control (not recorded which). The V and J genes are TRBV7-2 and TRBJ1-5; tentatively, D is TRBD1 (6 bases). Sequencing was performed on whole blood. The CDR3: CASSRATGGNQPQHF. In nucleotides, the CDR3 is TGTGCCAGCTCGCGGGCGACAGGCGGCAATCAGCCCCAGCATTTT.